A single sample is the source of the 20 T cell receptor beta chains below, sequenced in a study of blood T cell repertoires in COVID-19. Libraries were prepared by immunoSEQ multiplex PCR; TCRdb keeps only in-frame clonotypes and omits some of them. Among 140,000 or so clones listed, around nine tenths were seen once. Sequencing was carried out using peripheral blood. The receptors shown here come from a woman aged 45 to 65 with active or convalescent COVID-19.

The CDR3 protein is CASSESVSGNTIYF. The CDR3 coding sequence is TGTGCCAGCAGCGAGAGTGTATCTGGAAACACCATATATTTT. The chain joins TRBV9 to TRBJ1-3, with D unresolved. Germline CDR1 SGDLS, CDR2 YYNGEE. This CDR3 is built from 14 residues. V was cut by 3 bases and J by 1 base, with 8 bases left in between.

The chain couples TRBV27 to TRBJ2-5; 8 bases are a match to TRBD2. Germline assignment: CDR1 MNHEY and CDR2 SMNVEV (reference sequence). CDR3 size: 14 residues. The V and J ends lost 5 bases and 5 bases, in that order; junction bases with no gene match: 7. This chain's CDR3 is CASSPREGGETQYF. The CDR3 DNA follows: TGTGCCAGCAGTCCCCGGGAGGGCGGGGAGACCCAGTACTTC.

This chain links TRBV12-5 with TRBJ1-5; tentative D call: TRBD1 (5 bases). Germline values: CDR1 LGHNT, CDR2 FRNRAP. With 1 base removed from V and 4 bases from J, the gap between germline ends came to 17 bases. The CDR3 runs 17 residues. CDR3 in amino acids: CASGLALSDSLNQPQHF. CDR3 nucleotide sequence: TGTGCTAGTGGTTTGGCCTTAAGCGACAGTCTAAATCAGCCCCAGCATTTT.

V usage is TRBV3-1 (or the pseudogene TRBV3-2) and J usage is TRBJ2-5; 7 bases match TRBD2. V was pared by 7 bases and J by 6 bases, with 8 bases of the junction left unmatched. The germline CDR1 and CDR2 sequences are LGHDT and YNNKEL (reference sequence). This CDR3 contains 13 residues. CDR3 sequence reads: CASKGLVGKTQYF. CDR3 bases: TGTGCCAGCAAAGGACTAGTCGGTAAGACCCAGTACTTC.

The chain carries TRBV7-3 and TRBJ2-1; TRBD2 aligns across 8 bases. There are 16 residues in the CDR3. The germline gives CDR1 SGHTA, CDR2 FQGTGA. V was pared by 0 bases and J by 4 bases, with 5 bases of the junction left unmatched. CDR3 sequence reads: CASSLTPSGLYNEQFF. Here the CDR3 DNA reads TGTGCCAGCAGCTTAACGCCTAGCGGGCTTTACAATGAGCAGTTCTTC.

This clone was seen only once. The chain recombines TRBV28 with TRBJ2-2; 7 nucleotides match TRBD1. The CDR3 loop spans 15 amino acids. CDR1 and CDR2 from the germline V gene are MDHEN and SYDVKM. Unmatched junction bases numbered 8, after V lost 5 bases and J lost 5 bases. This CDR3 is CASSLYRQGTGELFF. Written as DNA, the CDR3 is TGTGCCAGCAGTCTATACCGACAGGGTACCGGGGAGCTGTTTTTT.

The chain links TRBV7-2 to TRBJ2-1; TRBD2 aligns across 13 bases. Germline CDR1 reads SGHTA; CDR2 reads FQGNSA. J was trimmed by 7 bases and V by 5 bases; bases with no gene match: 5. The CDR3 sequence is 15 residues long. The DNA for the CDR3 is TGTGCCAGCAGCCCTGGACTAGCGGGAGAGAATGAGCAGTTCTTC. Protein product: CASSPGLAGENEQFF.

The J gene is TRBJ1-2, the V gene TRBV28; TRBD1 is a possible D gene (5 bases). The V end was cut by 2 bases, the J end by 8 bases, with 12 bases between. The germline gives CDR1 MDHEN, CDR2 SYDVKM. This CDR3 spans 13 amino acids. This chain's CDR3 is CASSLRRAGGYTF. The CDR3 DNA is TGTGCCAGCAGTTTACGCAGGGCGGGGGGCTACACCTTC.

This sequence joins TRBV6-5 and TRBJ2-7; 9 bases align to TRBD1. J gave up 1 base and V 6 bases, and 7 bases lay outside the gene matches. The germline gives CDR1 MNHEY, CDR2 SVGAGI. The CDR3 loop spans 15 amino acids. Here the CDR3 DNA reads TGTGCCAGCAGGGGGGACAGGGTATTATCCTACGAGCAGTACTTC. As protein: CASRGDRVLSYEQYF.

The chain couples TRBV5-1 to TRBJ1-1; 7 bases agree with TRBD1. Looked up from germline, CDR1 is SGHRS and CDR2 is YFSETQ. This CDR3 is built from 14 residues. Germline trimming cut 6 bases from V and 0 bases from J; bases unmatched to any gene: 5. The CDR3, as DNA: TGCGCCAGCATAGAGGGACAGATGAACACTGAAGCTTTCTTT. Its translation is CASIEGQMNTEAFF.

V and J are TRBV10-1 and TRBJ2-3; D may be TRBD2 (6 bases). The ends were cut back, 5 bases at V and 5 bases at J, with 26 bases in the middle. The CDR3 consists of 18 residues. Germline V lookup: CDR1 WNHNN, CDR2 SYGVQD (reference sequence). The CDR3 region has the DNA TGCGCCAGCAGTCCCGATGACTCACTAGCCCGGAGGGTAGATACGCAGTATTTT. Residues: CASSPDDSLARRVDTQYF.

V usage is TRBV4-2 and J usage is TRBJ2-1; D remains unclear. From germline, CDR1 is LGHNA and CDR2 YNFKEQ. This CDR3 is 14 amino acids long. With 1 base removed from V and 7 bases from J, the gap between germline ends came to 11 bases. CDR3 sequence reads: CASSQVVGLNEQFF. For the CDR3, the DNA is TGTGCCAGCAGCCAAGTTGTGGGCCTAAATGAGCAGTTCTTC.

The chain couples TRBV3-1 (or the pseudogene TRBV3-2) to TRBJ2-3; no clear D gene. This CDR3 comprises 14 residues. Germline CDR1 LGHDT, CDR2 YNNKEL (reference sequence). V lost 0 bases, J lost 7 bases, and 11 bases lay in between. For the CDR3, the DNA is TGTGCCAGCAGCCAAGATCGAGGCCGGCATACGCAGTATTTT. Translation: CASSQDRGRHTQYF.

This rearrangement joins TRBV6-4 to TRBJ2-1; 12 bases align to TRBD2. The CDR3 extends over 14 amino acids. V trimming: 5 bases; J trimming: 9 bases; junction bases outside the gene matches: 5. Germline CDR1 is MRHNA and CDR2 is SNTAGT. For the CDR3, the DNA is TGTGCCAGCAGTCTGACTAGCGGGAGAGGTGAGCAGTTCTTC. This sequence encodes CASSLTSGRGEQFF.

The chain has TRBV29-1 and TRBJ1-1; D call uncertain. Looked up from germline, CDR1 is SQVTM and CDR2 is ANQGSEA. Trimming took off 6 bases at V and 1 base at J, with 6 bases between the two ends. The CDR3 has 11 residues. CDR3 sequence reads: CSVEGNTEAFF. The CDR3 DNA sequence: TGCAGCGTCGAGGGGAACACTGAAGCTTTCTTT.

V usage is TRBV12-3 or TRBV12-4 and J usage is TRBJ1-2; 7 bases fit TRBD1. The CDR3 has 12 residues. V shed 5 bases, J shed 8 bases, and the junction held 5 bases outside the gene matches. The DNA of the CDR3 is TGTGCCAGCAGTCGACAGGGAAAGGGCTACACCTTC. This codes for CASSRQGKGYTF.

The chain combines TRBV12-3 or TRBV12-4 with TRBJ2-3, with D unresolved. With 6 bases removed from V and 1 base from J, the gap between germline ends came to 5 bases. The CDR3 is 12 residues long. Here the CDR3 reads CASRHRTDTQYF. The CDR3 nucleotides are TGTGCCAGCAGACACCGCACAGATACGCAGTATTTT.

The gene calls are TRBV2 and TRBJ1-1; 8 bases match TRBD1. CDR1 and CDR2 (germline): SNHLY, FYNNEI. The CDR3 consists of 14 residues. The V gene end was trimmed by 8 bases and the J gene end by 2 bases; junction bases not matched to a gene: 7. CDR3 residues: CASYSGTGNTEAFF. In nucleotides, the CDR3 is TGTGCCAGCTACTCCGGGACAGGAAACACTGAAGCTTTCTTT.

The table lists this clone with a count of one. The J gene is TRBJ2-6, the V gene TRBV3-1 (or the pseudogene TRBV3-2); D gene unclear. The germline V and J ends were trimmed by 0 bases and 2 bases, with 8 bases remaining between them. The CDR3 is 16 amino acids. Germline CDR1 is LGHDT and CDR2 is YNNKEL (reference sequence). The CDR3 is CASSQEQKAGANVLTF. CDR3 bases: TGTGCCAGCAGCCAAGAACAGAAAGCTGGGGCCAACGTCCTGACTTTC.

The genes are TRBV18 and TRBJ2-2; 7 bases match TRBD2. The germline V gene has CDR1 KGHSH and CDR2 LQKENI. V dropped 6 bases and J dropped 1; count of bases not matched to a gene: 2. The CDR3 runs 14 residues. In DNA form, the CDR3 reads TGTGCCAGCTCCCCGGGAGGGAACACCGGGGAGCTGTTTTTT. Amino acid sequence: CASSPGGNTGELFF.